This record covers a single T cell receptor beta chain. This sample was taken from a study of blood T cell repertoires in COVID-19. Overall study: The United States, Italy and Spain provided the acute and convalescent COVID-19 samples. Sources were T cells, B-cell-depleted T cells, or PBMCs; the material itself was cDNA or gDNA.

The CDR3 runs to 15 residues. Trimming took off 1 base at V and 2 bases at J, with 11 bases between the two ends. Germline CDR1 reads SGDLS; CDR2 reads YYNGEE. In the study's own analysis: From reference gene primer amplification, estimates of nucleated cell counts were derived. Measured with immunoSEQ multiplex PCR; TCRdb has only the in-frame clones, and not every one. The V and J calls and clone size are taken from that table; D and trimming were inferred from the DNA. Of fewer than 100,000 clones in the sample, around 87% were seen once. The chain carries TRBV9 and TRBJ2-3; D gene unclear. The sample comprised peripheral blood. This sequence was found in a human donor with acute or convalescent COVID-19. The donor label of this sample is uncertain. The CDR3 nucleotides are TGTGCCAGCAGCGTAAGCCCATCCCACACAGATACGCAGTATTTT. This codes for CASSVSPSHTDTQYF.